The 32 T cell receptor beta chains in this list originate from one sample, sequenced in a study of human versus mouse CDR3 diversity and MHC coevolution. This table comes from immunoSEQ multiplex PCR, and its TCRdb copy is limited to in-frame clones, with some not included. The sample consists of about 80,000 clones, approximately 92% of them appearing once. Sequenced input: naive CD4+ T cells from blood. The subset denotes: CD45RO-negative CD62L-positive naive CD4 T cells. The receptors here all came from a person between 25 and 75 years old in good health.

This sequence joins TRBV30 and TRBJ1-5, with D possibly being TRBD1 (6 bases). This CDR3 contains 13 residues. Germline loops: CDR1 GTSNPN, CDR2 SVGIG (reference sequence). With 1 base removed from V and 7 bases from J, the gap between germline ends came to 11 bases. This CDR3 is CAWSGSGDQPQHF. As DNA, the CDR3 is TGTGCCTGGAGTGGGTCAGGGGACCAGCCCCAGCATTTT.

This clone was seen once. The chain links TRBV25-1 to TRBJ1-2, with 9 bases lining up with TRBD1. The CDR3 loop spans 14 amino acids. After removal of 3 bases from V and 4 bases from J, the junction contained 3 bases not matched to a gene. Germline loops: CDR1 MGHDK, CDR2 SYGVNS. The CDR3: CASSDDRGAYGYTF. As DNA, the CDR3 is TGTGCCAGCAGTGACGACAGGGGGGCCTATGGCTACACCTTC.

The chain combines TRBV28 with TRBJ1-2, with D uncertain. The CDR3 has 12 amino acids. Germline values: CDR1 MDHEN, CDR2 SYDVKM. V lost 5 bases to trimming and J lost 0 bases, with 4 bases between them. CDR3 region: CASSGSNYGYTF. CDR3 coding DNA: TGTGCCAGCAGTGGCTCTAACTATGGCTACACCTTC.

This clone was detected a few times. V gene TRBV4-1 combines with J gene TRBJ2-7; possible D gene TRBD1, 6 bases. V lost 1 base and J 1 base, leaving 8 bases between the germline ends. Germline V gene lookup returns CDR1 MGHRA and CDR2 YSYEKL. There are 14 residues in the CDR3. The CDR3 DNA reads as TGCGCCAGCAGCCAAGGGACAGCTTCCTACGAGCAGTACTTC. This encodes CASSQGTASYEQYF.

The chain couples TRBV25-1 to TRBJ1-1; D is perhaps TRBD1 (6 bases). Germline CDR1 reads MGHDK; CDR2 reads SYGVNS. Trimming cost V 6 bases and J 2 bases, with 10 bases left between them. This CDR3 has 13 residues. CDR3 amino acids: CASRKQGNTEAFF. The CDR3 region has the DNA TGTGCCAGCAGGAAACAGGGTAACACTGAAGCTTTCTTT.

In nucleotides, the CDR3 is TGTGCCAGCAGTTACCCGGGACTACCCCTATGGCAGTACTTC. Translated: CASSYPGLPLWQYF. The chain recombines TRBV6-7 with TRBJ2-7; TRBD2 matches at 7 bases. TRBV6-7 is an ORF; its function is uncertain. The junction had 10 bases not matched to a gene; V was cut back by 2 bases and J by 9 bases. This CDR3 is built from 14 residues.

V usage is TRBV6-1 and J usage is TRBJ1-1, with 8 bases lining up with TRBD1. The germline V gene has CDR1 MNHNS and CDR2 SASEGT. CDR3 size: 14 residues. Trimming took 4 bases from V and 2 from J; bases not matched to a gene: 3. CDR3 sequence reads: CASSVAGGNTEAFF. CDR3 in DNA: TGTGCCAGCAGTGTGGCAGGGGGCAACACTGAAGCTTTCTTT.

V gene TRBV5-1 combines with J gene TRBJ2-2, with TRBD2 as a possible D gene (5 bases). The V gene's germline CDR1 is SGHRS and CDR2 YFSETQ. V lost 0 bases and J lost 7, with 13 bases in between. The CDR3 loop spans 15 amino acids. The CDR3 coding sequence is TGCGCCAGCAGCTTGGTCAGCAACGGGAACGGGGAGCTGTTTTTT. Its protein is CASSLVSNGNGELFF. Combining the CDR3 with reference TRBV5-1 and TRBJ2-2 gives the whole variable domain KAGVTQTPRYLIKTRGQQVTLSCSPISGHRSVSWYQQTPGQGLQFLFEYFSETQRNKGNFPGRFSGRQFSNSRSEMNVSTLELGDSALYLCASSLVSNGNGELFFGEGSRLTVL.

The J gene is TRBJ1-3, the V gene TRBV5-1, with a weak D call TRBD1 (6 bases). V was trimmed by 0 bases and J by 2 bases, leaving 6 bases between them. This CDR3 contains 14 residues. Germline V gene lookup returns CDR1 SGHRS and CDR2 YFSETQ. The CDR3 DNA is TGCGCCAGCAGCTTGGGACAGGCTGGAAACACCATATATTTT. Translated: CASSLGQAGNTIYF.

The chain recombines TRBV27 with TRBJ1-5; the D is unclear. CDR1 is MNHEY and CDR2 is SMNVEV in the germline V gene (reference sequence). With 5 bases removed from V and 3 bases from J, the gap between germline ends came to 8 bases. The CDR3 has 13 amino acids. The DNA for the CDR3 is TGTGCCAGCAGTATCGGGTCCAATCAGCCCCAGCATTTT. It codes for CASSIGSNQPQHF.

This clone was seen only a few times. DNA of the CDR3: TGTGCCAGCTCACTAGGGACAGGGGTGGGACTAGAGACCCAGTACTTC. Translation gives CASSLGTGVGLETQYF. The chain uses TRBV6-4 and TRBJ2-5; TRBD1 aligns across 10 bases. Per the germline V gene, CDR1 is MRHNA and CDR2 is SNTAGT. Trimming at V came to 8 bases and at J to 4 bases, leaving 13 bases not matched to a gene. This CDR3 is 16 amino acids long.

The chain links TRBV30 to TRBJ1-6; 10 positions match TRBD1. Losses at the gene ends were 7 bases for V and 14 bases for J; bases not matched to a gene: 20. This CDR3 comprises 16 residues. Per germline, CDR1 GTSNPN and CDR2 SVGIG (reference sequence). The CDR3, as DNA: TGTGCCTCCCCAGGGACAGGGGCCGCCCAAATGGGGGCCCTCCACTTT. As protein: CASPGTGAAQMGALHF. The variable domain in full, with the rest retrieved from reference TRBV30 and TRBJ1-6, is SQTIHQWPATLVQPVGSPLSLECTVEGTSNPNLYWYRQAAGRGLQLLFYSVGIGQISSEVPQNLSASRPQDRQFILSSKKLLLSDSGFYLCASPGTGAAQMGALHFGNGTRLTVT.

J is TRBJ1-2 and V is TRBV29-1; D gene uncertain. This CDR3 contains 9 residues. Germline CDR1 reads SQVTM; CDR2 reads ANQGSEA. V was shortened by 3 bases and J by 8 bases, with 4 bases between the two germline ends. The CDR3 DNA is TGCAGCGTTGACCAGGGCTACACCTTC. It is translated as CSVDQGYTF.

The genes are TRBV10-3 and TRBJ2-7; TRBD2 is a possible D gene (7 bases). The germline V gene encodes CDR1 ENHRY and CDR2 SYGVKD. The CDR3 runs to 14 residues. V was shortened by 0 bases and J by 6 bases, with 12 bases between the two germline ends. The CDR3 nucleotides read TGTGCCATCAGTGAGTCGGGAGGGGGAGGCGAGCAGTACTTC. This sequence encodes CAISESGGGGEQYF.

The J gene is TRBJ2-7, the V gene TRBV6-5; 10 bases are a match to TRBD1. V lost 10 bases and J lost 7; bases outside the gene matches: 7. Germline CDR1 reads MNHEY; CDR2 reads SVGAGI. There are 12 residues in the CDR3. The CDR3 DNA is TGTGCCACTCGACAGGGGGCGGGAGAGCAGTACTTC. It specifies CATRQGAGEQYF.

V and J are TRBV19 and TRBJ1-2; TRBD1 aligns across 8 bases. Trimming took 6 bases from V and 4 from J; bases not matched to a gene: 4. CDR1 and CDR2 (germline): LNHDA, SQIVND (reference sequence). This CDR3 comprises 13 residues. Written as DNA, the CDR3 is TGTGCCAGTAGATGGACAGGGTCCTATGGCTACACCTTC. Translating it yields CASRWTGSYGYTF.

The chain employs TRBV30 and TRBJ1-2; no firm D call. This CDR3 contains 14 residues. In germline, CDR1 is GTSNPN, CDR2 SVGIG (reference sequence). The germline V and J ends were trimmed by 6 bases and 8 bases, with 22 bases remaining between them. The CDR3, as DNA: TGTGCCTGCCCCACCACGGGAACCGCGGGCGGCTACACCTTC. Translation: CACPTTGTAGGYTF.

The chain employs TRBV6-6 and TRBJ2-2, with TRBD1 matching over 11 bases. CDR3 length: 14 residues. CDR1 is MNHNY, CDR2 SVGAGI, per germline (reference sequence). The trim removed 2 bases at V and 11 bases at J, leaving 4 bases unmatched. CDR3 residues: CASSYGTGGGELFF. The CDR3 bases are TGTGCCAGCAGTTACGGGACAGGGGGAGGCGAGCTGTTTTTT.

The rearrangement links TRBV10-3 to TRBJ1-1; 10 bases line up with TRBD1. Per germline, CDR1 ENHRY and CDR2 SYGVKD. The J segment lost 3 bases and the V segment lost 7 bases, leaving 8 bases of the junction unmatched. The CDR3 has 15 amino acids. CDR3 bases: TGTGCCATCACCCCTACAGGGACAGGGGACACTGAAGCTTTCTTT. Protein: CAITPTGTGDTEAFF.

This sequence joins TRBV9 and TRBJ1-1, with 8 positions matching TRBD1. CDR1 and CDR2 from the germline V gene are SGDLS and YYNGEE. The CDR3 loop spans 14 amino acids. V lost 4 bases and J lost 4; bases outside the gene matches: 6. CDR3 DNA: TGTGCCAGCAGCCCGCAGGGGGCGGGCACTGAAGCTTTCTTT. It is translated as CASSPQGAGTEAFF.

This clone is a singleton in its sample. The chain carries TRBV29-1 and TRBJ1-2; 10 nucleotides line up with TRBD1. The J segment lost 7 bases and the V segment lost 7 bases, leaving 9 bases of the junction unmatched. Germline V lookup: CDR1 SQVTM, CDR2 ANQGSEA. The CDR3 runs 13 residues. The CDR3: CSALGQGKGGYTF. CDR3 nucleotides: TGCAGCGCCCTGGGACAGGGGAAGGGTGGCTACACCTTC.

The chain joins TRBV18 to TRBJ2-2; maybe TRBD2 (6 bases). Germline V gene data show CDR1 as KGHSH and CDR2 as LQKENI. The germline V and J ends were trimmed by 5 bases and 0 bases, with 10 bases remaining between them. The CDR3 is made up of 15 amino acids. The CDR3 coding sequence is TGTGCCAGCTCATCTAGCGCTTCGAACACCGGGGAGCTGTTTTTT. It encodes CASSSSASNTGELFF.

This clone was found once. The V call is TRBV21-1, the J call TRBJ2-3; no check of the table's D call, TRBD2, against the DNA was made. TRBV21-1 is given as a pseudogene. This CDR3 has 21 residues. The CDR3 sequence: CSPTPGGPYEIAPCRTDTQYF. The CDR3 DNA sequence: TGTTCACCTACCCCGGGGGGGCCATACGAAATAGCTCCCTGCCGCACAGATACGCAGTATTTT.

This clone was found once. CDR3 bases: TGCGCCAGCAGCCAAGACGGCAGGGGACAATACAATGAGCAGTTCTTC. The encoded protein is CASSQDGRGQYNEQFF. The genes are TRBV4-3 and TRBJ2-1, with a tentative D call TRBD1 (6 bases). The V gene's germline CDR1 is LGHNA and CDR2 YSLEER. Trimming took off 0 bases at V and 4 bases at J, with 13 bases between the two ends. CDR3 length: 16 residues.

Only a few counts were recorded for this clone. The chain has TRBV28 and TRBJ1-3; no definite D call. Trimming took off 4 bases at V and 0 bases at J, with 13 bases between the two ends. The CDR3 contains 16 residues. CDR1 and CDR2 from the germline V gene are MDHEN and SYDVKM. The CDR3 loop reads CASSYPRLLSGNTIYF. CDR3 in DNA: TGTGCCAGCAGTTACCCCAGACTTCTCTCTGGAAACACCATATATTTT. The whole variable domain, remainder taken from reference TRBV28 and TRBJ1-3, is DVKVTQSSRYLVKRTGEKVFLECVQDMDHENMFWYRQDPGLGLRLIYFSYDVKMKEKGDIPEGYSVSREKKERFSLILESASTNQTSMYLCASSYPRLLSGNTIYFGEGSWLTVV.

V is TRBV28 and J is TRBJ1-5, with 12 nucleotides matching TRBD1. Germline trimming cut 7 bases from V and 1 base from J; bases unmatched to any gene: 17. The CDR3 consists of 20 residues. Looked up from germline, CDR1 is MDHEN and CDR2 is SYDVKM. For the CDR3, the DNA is TGTGCCAGCACTACACCCGTGGGGACAGGGGGCCCGCGGAGCAATCAGCCCCAGCATTTT. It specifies CASTTPVGTGGPRSNQPQHF.

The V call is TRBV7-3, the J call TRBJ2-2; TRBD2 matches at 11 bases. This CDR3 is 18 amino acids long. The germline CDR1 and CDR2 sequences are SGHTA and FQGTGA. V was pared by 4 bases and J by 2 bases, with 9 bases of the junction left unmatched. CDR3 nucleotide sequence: TGTGCCAGCAGCTCCCCCGCCGGGACTAGCGGAAACACCGGGGAGCTGTTTTTT. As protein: CASSSPAGTSGNTGELFF.

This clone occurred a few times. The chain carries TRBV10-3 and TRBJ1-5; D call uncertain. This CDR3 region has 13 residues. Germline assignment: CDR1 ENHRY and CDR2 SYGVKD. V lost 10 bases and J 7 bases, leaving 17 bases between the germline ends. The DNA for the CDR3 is TGTGCCACCGGGGAGACGGGGAACCAGCCCCAGCATTTT. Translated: CATGETGNQPQHF.

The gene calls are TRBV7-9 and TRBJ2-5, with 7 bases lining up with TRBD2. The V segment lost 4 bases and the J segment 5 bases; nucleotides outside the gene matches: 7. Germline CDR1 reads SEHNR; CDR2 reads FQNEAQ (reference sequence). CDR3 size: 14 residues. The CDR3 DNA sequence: TGTGCCAGCAGCTCGACCGGGGGAGGGGAGACCCAGTACTTC. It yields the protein CASSSTGGGETQYF.

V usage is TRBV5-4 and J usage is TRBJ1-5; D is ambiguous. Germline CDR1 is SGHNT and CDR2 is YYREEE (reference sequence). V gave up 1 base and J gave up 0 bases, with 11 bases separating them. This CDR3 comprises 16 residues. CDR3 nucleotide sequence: TGTGCCAGCAGCTTGATCACGTCCTATAGCAATCAGCCCCAGCATTTT. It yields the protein CASSLITSYSNQPQHF.

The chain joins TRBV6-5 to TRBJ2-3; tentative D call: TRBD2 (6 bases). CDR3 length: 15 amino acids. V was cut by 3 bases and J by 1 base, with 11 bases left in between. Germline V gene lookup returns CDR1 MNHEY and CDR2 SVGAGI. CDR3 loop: CASSYRGRGTDTQYF. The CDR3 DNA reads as TGTGCCAGCAGTTATCGGGGGAGAGGCACAGATACGCAGTATTTT.

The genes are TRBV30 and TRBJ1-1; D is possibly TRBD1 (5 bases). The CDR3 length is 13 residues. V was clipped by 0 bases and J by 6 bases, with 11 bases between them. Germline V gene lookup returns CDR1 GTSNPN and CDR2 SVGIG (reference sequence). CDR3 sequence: CAWSVLRDSEAFF. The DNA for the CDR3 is TGTGCCTGGAGTGTTCTAAGGGACTCTGAAGCTTTCTTT.